The 19 T cell receptor beta chains given below trace back to one sample, sequenced in a study of blood T cell repertoires in COVID-19. Profiling relied on immunoSEQ multiplex PCR, and the TCRdb table lists in-frame clones only, not all of them. The sample carries tens of thousands of clones, around 82% recorded once. Sequenced: peripheral blood. All receptors come from a woman older than 75 with acute or convalescent COVID-19.

This rearrangement joins TRBV5-1 to TRBJ1-6; D not resolved. Germline CDR1 SGHRS, CDR2 YFSETQ. Trimming shortened V by 0 bases and J by 8 bases, and 18 bases separated the two germline ends. The CDR3 spans 17 residues. In nucleotides, the CDR3 is TGCGCCAGCAGCTTGGTTTCTGGACGGAGGGTGGATTCACCCCTCCACTTT. Amino acids: CASSLVSGRRVDSPLHF.

The chain carries TRBV20-1 and TRBJ1-1; 7 bases agree with TRBD1. Trimming at V came to 6 bases and at J to 8 bases, leaving 6 bases not matched to a gene. Germline loops: CDR1 DFQATT, CDR2 SNEGSKA (reference sequence). The CDR3 is 11 amino acids. CDR3 region: CSAKDRAEAFF. The CDR3 DNA follows: TGCAGTGCAAAAGACAGGGCCGAAGCTTTCTTT.

The chain combines TRBV10-1 with TRBJ1-3; D is perhaps TRBD1 (6 bases). From germline, CDR1 is WNHNN and CDR2 SYGVQD (reference sequence). The CDR3 has 16 residues. V lost 3 bases to trimming and J lost 8 bases, with 20 bases between them. CDR3 sequence (DNA): TGCGCCAGCAGTGATGGTAGTGGGGGCCGCGGCCACACCATATATTTT. As protein: CASSDGSGGRGHTIYF.

To note about this clone: The sample contains more than one DNA sequence encoding this CDR3. The V gene is TRBV5-1, the J gene TRBJ2-2; D remains ambiguous. The ends were cut back, 2 bases at V and 7 bases at J, with 9 bases in the middle. Germline V gives CDR1 SGHRS, CDR2 YFSETQ. The CDR3 extends over 13 amino acids. For the CDR3, the DNA is TGCGCCAGCAGCTTCTCGGGTATCGGGGAGCTGTTTTTT. Residues: CASSFSGIGELFF.

The CDR3 DNA reads as TGTGCCAGCAGCCGGCCGGGACTAGAGCAGTTCTTC. Translating gives CASSRPGLEQFF. The chain couples TRBV11-2 to TRBJ2-1; 7 bases align to TRBD2. V trimming: 5 bases; J trimming: 10 bases; junction bases outside the gene matches: 5. CDR1 and CDR2 from the germline V gene are SGHAT and FQNNGV. The CDR3 length is 12 residues.

This chain uses TRBV6-6 with TRBJ1-3; the match to TRBD1 covers 8 bases. CDR1 is MNHNY and CDR2 is SVGAGI in the germline V gene (reference sequence). Germline trimming cut 6 bases from V and 4 bases from J; bases unmatched to any gene: 5. This CDR3 region has 14 residues. The CDR3 here is CASRPTGVGNTIYF. CDR3 nucleotide sequence: TGTGCCAGCAGACCGACAGGGGTCGGAAACACCATATATTTT.

This chain connects TRBV7-8 to TRBJ1-6; D not resolved. Germline V gene data show CDR1 as SGHVS and CDR2 as FQNEAQ. This CDR3 comprises 14 residues. The V end lost 1 base, the J end lost 8 bases, and 9 bases lay between the germline ends. CDR3: CASSLGARDSPLHF. CDR3 coding DNA: TGTGCCAGCAGCTTAGGCGCGCGGGATTCACCCCTCCACTTT. The whole variable domain, filled in from reference TRBV7-8 and TRBJ1-6, reads GAGVSQSPRYKVAKRGQDVALRCDPISGHVSLFWYQQALGQGPEFLTYFQNEAQLDKSGLPSDRFFAERPEGSVSTLKIQRTQQEDSAVYLCASSLGARDSPLHFGNGTRLTVT.

This chain connects TRBV6-4 to TRBJ2-1, with D possibly TRBD1 on 5 matching bases. The CDR3 is 12 residues long. V lost 6 bases, J lost 10 bases, and 13 bases lay in between. The V gene's germline CDR1 is MRHNA and CDR2 SNTAGT. CDR3 residues: CASSPDTLEQFF. CDR3 coding DNA: TGTGCCAGCAGCCCGGACACTCTAGAGCAGTTCTTC.

J is TRBJ2-2 and V is TRBV10-1; 14 bases map to TRBD2. The CDR3 sequence is 17 residues long. V shed 0 bases, J shed 6 bases, and the junction held 3 bases outside the gene matches. Germline CDR1 reads WNHNN; CDR2 reads SYGVQD (reference sequence). CDR3: CASSESGLAGAAGELFF. CDR3 DNA sequence: TGCGCCAGCAGTGAGTCGGGACTAGCGGGAGCTGCCGGGGAGCTGTTTTTT.

This rearrangement joins TRBV4-1 to TRBJ1-1; 9 bases agree with TRBD1. J lost 5 bases, V lost 2 bases, and 9 bases had no gene match. The germline CDR1 and CDR2 sequences are MGHRA and YSYEKL. The CDR3 runs to 16 residues. The CDR3 DNA sequence: TGCGCCAGCAGCCAATCCACAGGGGGCCTTAGGACTGAAGCTTTCTTT. Residues: CASSQSTGGLRTEAFF.

The chain is built from TRBV6-5 and TRBJ2-5; 11 bases are shared with TRBD1. Germline CDR1 MNHEY, CDR2 SVGAGI. The CDR3 runs 13 residues. The V and J ends lost 6 bases and 5 bases, in that order; junction bases with no gene match: 2. Written as DNA, the CDR3 is TGTGCCAGCAGGGGGACAGGGGGGGAGACCCAGTACTTC. This codes for CASRGTGGETQYF.

The V call is TRBV9, the J call TRBJ1-4; possible D gene TRBD1, 6 bases. V was pared by 5 bases and J by 0 bases, with 11 bases between. The CDR3 runs to 15 residues. Germline V gene data show CDR1 as SGDLS and CDR2 as YYNGEE. CDR3 DNA sequence: TGTGCCAGCAGTCAGACAGGAACAACTAATGAAAAACTGTTTTTT. This translates into CASSQTGTTNEKLFF.

This clone was counted between two and nine times. This chain links TRBV18 with TRBJ2-3, with D possibly being TRBD2 (5 bases). CDR3 length: 14 residues. V gave up 0 bases and J gave up 4 bases, with 8 bases separating them. Looked up from germline, CDR1 is KGHSH and CDR2 is LQKENI. CDR3 sequence: CASSPPLAPDTQYF. In nucleotides, the CDR3 is TGTGCCAGCTCACCACCGCTAGCCCCAGATACGCAGTATTTT.

The gene calls are TRBV19 and TRBJ2-1; no reliable D call. Germline-derived CDR1 and CDR2 are LNHDA and SQIVND (reference sequence). The CDR3 loop spans 17 amino acids. Trimming left V 0 bases short and J 7 bases short, with 19 bases between. The CDR3 coding sequence is TGTGCCAGTAGTATAGATTCATCCCGGAGAGTTGGGAATGAGCAGTTCTTC. Translating gives CASSIDSSRRVGNEQFF.

V gene TRBV18 combines with J gene TRBJ2-1; 7 bases align to TRBD1. V lost 6 bases to trimming and J lost 5 bases; unmatched junction nucleotides: 7. CDR3 length: 14 residues. CDR1 is KGHSH, CDR2 LQKENI, per germline. The DNA for the CDR3 is TGTGCCAGCTCGCGGTCGGGACAGAACAATGAGCAGTTCTTC. Amino acids: CASSRSGQNNEQFF.

The rearrangement joins TRBV29-1 to TRBJ2-2; 10 nucleotides line up with TRBD1. The V gene's germline CDR1 is SQVTM and CDR2 ANQGSEA. J gave up 6 bases and V 2 bases, and 3 bases lay outside the gene matches. This CDR3 region has 14 residues. As DNA, the CDR3 is TGCAGCGTTGAAAGGGGGACAGGGGCCGGGGAGCTGTTTTTT. Translation: CSVERGTGAGELFF.

J is TRBJ1-5 and V is TRBV11-2, with a weak D call TRBD1 (5 bases). Trimming removed 4 bases at V and 2 bases at J, with 9 bases between. This CDR3 spans 14 amino acids. In germline, CDR1 is SGHAT, CDR2 FQNNGV. CDR3 loop: CASSSGSGNQPQHF. CDR3 nucleotides: TGTGCCAGCAGCTCAGGGTCAGGCAATCAGCCCCAGCATTTT.

V is TRBV6-5 and J is TRBJ1-5, with D uncertain. Germline loops: CDR1 MNHEY, CDR2 SVGAGI. Trimming took 2 bases from V and 5 from J, leaving 7 bases between them. The CDR3 is 13 residues long. The CDR3 coding sequence is TGTGCCAGCAGTTACGACGGGGATCAGCCCCAGCATTTT. It encodes CASSYDGDQPQHF.

This chain joins TRBV7-8 and TRBJ1-6; no firm D call. Germline V gene sequence: CDR1 SGHVS, CDR2 FQNEAQ. The ends were cut back, 2 bases at V and 4 bases at J, with 12 bases in the middle. This CDR3 has 16 amino acids. Here the CDR3 DNA reads TGTGCCAGCAGCTTACCATTGGGGAGATATAATTCACCCCTCCACTTT. It is translated as CASSLPLGRYNSPLHF.